The 29 T cell receptor beta chains below all came from one sample that was sequenced in a study of molecular identifiers for immune sequencing clone quantification. TCRdb re-derived calls from the PCR reads in MiXCR, one entry per CDR3 protein. The table records about 510,000 distinct CDR3 sequences, roughly a fifth of them present only once. Source material: naive CD8+ T cells from blood, with Jurkat cell RNA spiked in. Described subset: FACS-sorted CD8+CD4-CCR7+CD45RA+ naive T cells. These receptors came from a human donor in good health. Some libraries in this study had Jurkat cell RNA spiked in.

This sequence joins TRBV15 and TRBJ2-5; D is unresolved. Per germline, CDR1 LNHNV and CDR2 YYDKDF (reference sequence). The CDR3 is made up of 16 amino acids. V was pared by 0 bases and J by 1 base, with 12 bases between. The CDR3 here is CATSRDALGIQETQYF. For the CDR3, the DNA is TGTGCCACCAGCAGAGATGCATTGGGTATCCAAGAGACCCAGTACTTC.

The chain recombines TRBV20-1 with TRBJ1-2, with no clear D. This CDR3 region has 16 residues. Germline loops: CDR1 DFQATT, CDR2 SNEGSKA (reference sequence). The ends were cut back, 0 bases at V and 5 bases at J, with 19 bases in the middle. The CDR3 protein is CSARDPTLGFTYGYTF. As DNA, the CDR3 is TGCAGTGCTAGAGACCCCACCCTGGGGTTCACTTATGGCTACACCTTC.

In its sample, this clonotype was seen many times. The CDR3 protein is CASSLVPWGEAFF. The CDR3 DNA sequence: TGCGCCAGCAGCTTGGTGCCCTGGGGTGAAGCTTTCTTT. The chain has TRBV5-1 and TRBJ1-1; no clear D. V was pared by 0 bases and J by 7 bases, with 10 bases between. The CDR3 totals 13 residues. Looked up from germline, CDR1 is SGHRS and CDR2 is YFSETQ.

A note on this clonotype: A junction end diverges from the germline sequence, so it may reflect a read error. The V gene is TRBV7-9, the J gene TRBJ1-4; D unclear. CDR3 length: 15 amino acids. CDR1 is SEHNR, CDR2 FQNEAQ, per germline (reference sequence). The CDR3, as DNA: TGTGCCAGCGGCTTAGTAGGCCAAACTAATGAAAAACTGTTTTTT. Protein: CASGLVGQTNEKLFF.

This clonotype occurred many times. This sequence joins TRBV7-9 and TRBJ1-5, with no clear D. The CDR3 is 12 residues long. The germline V gene encodes CDR1 SEHNR and CDR2 FQNEAQ (reference sequence). Trimming took 5 bases from V and 5 from J, leaving 7 bases between them. The CDR3 nucleotides are TGTGCCAGCAGCCCCTCGGATCAGCCCCAGCATTTT. This encodes CASSPSDQPQHF.

Remarks on this clonotype: A much larger clone lies a single base off, so this may be a read error. The rearrangement joins TRBV4-1 to TRBJ2-5; the D gene could be TRBD1 or TRBD2 (5 bases each). The CDR3 length is 17 residues. The ends were cut back, 4 bases at V and 5 bases at J, with 23 bases in the middle. Germline CDR1 MGHRA, CDR2 YSYEKL. The CDR3 DNA reads TGCGCCAGCAGCCGAGATGGCCGCCGGGGCTCGTGGGAGACCCAGTACTTC. This translates into CASSRDGRRGSWETQYF.

This clonotype was seen at least ten times. This rearrangement joins TRBV5-1 to TRBJ1-5; possible D gene TRBD1, 6 bases. Germline values: CDR1 SGHRS, CDR2 YFSETQ. The CDR3 is 18 residues long. The ends were cut back, 5 bases at V and 3 bases at J, with 24 bases in the middle. CDR3 sequence: CASSTPGDKNQYNQPQHF. The CDR3 bases are TGCGCCAGCAGTACTCCGGGGGACAAAAACCAATACAATCAGCCCCAGCATTTT.

Note on this clonotype: A much larger clone is a single base away; this may be a read error. V usage is TRBV20-1 and J usage is TRBJ2-3, with D possibly TRBD1 on 6 matching bases. With the DNA end fitting TRBJ1-5 better, the J assignment may be wrong. The CDR3 sequence is 13 residues long. Germline assignment: CDR1 DFQATT and CDR2 SNEGSKA (reference sequence). CDR3 DNA sequence: TGCAGTGCTAGGCCTAGCACACAGGGTACGCAGCATTTT. This codes for CSARPSTQGTQHF.

This clonotype was observed at least ten times. The chain links TRBV4-2 to TRBJ2-3; no clear D gene. Trimming took off 0 bases at V and 2 bases at J, with 9 bases between the two ends. The CDR3 covers 15 residues. The germline V gene encodes CDR1 LGHNA and CDR2 YNFKEQ. CDR3 coding DNA: TGTGCCAGCAGCCAAGATACTGCAGTCACAGATACGCAGTATTTT. Translation: CASSQDTAVTDTQYF.

This clonotype was seen many times. The rearrangement joins TRBV5-4 to TRBJ2-7; no definite D call. Germline CDR1 and CDR2: SGHNT and YYREEE (reference sequence). The CDR3 consists of 14 residues. The V end lost 0 bases, the J end lost 2 bases, and 9 bases lay between the germline ends. The CDR3: CASSLGDIPYEQYF. For the CDR3, the DNA is TGTGCCAGCAGCTTGGGCGACATCCCCTACGAGCAGTACTTC.

The chain combines TRBV3-1 with TRBJ2-4; D gene unclear. This CDR3 has 18 amino acids. CDR1 LGHDT and CDR2 YNNKEL come from the germline V gene (reference sequence). Trimming took off 4 bases at V and 0 bases at J, with 19 bases between the two ends. The CDR3 DNA reads as TGTGCCAGCAGCCTACATCCCCTACCGATACTAGCCAAAAACATTCAGTACTTC. This codes for CASSLHPLPILAKNIQYF.

This clonotype was counted at least ten times. The chain joins TRBV7-6 to TRBJ2-2; 9 bases match TRBD1. This CDR3 has 21 residues. CDR1 and CDR2 from the germline V gene are SGHVS and FNYEAQ. J gave up 7 bases and V 1 base, and 22 bases lay outside the gene matches. The CDR3 nucleotides read TGTGCCAGCAGCTTAGAGACGGACCAACAGGGGGCTCCTACTTTTAGCGGGGAGCTGTTTTTT. Translation: CASSLETDQQGAPTFSGELFF.

In its sample, this clonotype was seen many times. The J gene is TRBJ2-4, the V gene TRBV20-1; D unresolved. The CDR3 extends over 15 amino acids. Trimming left V 5 bases short and J 1 base short, with 15 bases between. CDR1 and CDR2 (germline): DFQATT, SNEGSKA (reference sequence). The CDR3 nucleotides read TGCAGTGCTTACCAGTTTGGCGAGGCCAAAAACATTCAGTACTTC. Its protein is CSAYQFGEAKNIQYF.

This clonotype showed up many times. The rearrangement joins TRBV15 to TRBJ1-5; D not resolved. Per germline, CDR1 LNHNV and CDR2 YYDKDF (reference sequence). Trimming shortened V by 0 bases and J by 9 bases, and 12 bases separated the two germline ends. The CDR3 has 14 residues. CDR3 region: CATSREYPVWPQHF. The CDR3 region has the DNA TGTGCCACCAGCAGAGAGTATCCAGTTTGGCCCCAGCATTTT.

This clonotype was detected many times. The gene calls are TRBV7-9 and TRBJ2-3; D may be TRBD1 (6 bases). V lost 1 base to trimming and J lost 5 bases, with 16 bases between them. Germline loops: CDR1 SEHNR, CDR2 FQNEAQ (reference sequence). The CDR3 length is 16 residues. DNA for the CDR3: TGTGCCAGCAGCTTAGTGGAGGCAGGGGAAGGAGATACGCAGTATTTT. Residues: CASSLVEAGEGDTQYF.

The V and J genes are TRBV19 and TRBJ2-6, with D uncertain. Germline V gives CDR1 LNHDA, CDR2 SQIVND (reference sequence). The CDR3 loop spans 16 amino acids. V was cut by 5 bases and J by 1 base, with 12 bases left in between. The CDR3 spells CASSPGLRSGANVLTF. The CDR3 DNA follows: TGTGCCAGTAGTCCCGGTTTGAGATCTGGGGCCAACGTCCTGACTTTC.

The rearrangement uses TRBV3-1 and TRBJ2-5; unclear D gene. V lost 1 base and J 5 bases, leaving 14 bases between the germline ends. This CDR3 is 15 amino acids long. Germline CDR1 reads LGHDT; CDR2 reads YNNKEL (reference sequence). CDR3 sequence: CASSQVIGLSETQYF. The CDR3 DNA sequence: TGTGCCAGCAGCCAAGTGATCGGCCTTAGTGAGACCCAGTACTTC.

This clonotype was seen a handful of times. The gene calls are TRBV25-1 and TRBJ2-3; 7 bases line up with TRBD2. The CDR3 extends over 16 amino acids. The V gene's germline CDR1 is MGHDK and CDR2 SYGVNS. J was trimmed by 0 bases and V by 1 base; bases with no gene match: 4. The CDR3 DNA reads as TGTGCCAGCAGTGAATTGAGCGGGGCTAGCACAGATACGCAGTATTTT. Translating gives CASSELSGASTDTQYF.

With respect to this clonotype: A much more abundant neighbour one base away suggests this may be a read error. The chain links TRBV9 to TRBJ1-1; 10 bases are shared with TRBD1. Germline CDR1 reads SGDLS; CDR2 reads YYNGEE. CDR3 length equals 17 residues. The CDR3 DNA follows: TGTGCCTGCAGCGAGCCCCCCGGGACAGGGGTGAACACTGAAGCTTTCTTT. Protein: CACSEPPGTGVNTEAFF.

As regards this clonotype: A much larger clone differs by one base, so this may be a read error. The CDR3, as DNA: TGCTCCAGCAGCCCCTCCGGGACTAGCGGGTCTGAGCAGTTCTTC. Protein sequence: CSSSPSGTSGSEQFF. V usage is TRBV4-1 and J usage is TRBJ2-1; 12 bases are a match to TRBD2. CDR3 length equals 15 residues. Germline V gene data show CDR1 as MGHRA and CDR2 as YSYEKL.

Regarding this clonotype: A much bigger clone sits one base away, suggesting this may be a read error. V and J are TRBV5-1 and TRBJ2-5, with D unresolved. Trimming cost V 3 bases and J 5 bases, with 11 bases left between them. Germline V gene lookup returns CDR1 SGHRS and CDR2 YFSETQ. The CDR3 is made up of 13 amino acids. CDR3 protein: CASSSEAWETQYF. CDR3 coding DNA: TGCGCCAGCAGCTCGGAAGCGTGGGAGACCCAGTACTTC.

This chain joins TRBV9 and TRBJ2-1, with 10 bases matching TRBD2. The CDR3 totals 16 residues. Germline V CDR1 and CDR2: SGDLS, YYNGEE. Trimming took 1 base from V and 8 from J; bases not matched to a gene: 9. The DNA for the CDR3 is TGTGCCAGCAGCGTATGGGGAACTAGCGGGACCGATGAGCAGTTCTTC. Its translation: CASSVWGTSGTDEQFF.

Remarks on this clonotype: Just one base apart from a much larger clone, this may be a read error. The chain joins TRBV6-2 or TRBV6-3 to TRBJ1-1; D uncertain. This CDR3 contains 14 residues. Germline V gives CDR1 MNHEY, CDR2 SVGEGT. The CDR3 region has the DNA TGTGCCGGCAGTTACAGTTGGGCAATCGCTGAAGCTTTCTTT. Its translation: CAGSYSWAIAEAFF.

This clonotype was seen a handful of times. V and J are TRBV29-1 and TRBJ2-7; 9 bases align to TRBD1. Germline V gene lookup returns CDR1 SQVTM and CDR2 ANQGSEA. The CDR3 is made up of 15 amino acids. V shed 3 bases, J shed 5 bases, and the junction held 11 bases outside the gene matches. The DNA for the CDR3 is TGCAGCGTTGAGGGGGGGACAGGGAAGCGCAACGAGCAGTACTTC. It is translated as CSVEGGTGKRNEQYF.

The CDR3 DNA sequence: TGTGCCAGCAGTTTCGGGGGTAGCGGGGGTTGGAACAATGAGCAGTTCTTC. It yields the protein CASSFGGSGGWNNEQFF. The rearrangement uses TRBV12-3 or TRBV12-4 and TRBJ2-1; 9 bases are shared with TRBD2. The junction had 11 bases not matched to a gene; V was cut back by 3 bases and J by 5 bases. The CDR3 spans 17 residues.

The chain uses TRBV4-3 and TRBJ1-1; 7 nucleotides align to TRBD1. Germline V gene sequence: CDR1 LGHNA, CDR2 YSLEER. The J segment lost 4 bases and the V segment lost 0 bases, leaving 20 bases of the junction unmatched. This CDR3 spans 20 amino acids. The CDR3 is CASSQEGSVTGAGVSTEAFF. The CDR3 DNA reads TGCGCCAGCAGCCAAGAAGGGAGCGTCACAGGGGCCGGGGTGAGCACTGAAGCTTTCTTT.

V usage is TRBV30 and J usage is TRBJ2-3, with 9 bases identical to TRBD2. The V and J ends lost 4 bases and 2 bases, in that order; junction bases with no gene match: 7. The germline V gene encodes CDR1 GTSNPN and CDR2 SVGIG (reference sequence). CDR3 length: 15 residues. CDR3 in amino acids: CAWMRVAGDTDTQYF. The CDR3 region has the DNA TGTGCCTGGATGAGGGTAGCGGGGGACACAGATACGCAGTATTTT. The whole variable domain, remainder taken from reference TRBV30 and TRBJ2-3, is SQTIHQWPATLVQPVGSPLSLECTVEGTSNPNLYWYRQAAGRGLQLLFYSVGIGQISSEVPQNLSASRPQDRQFILSSKKLLLSDSGFYLCAWMRVAGDTDTQYFGPGTRLTVL.

The genes are TRBV27 and TRBJ1-1; D remains ambiguous. V was trimmed by 4 bases and J by 0 bases, leaving 12 bases between them. Germline V lookup: CDR1 MNHEY, CDR2 SMNVEV (reference sequence). The CDR3 sequence is 15 residues long. The CDR3 here is CASSSRSRMNTEAFF. For the CDR3, the DNA is TGTGCCAGCAGTTCTCGATCGAGGATGAACACTGAAGCTTTCTTT.

The J gene is TRBJ1-5, the V gene TRBV28, with D possibly TRBD1 on 5 matching bases. The CDR3 loop spans 15 amino acids. V was clipped by 7 bases and J by 0 bases, with 13 bases between them. Germline V gives CDR1 MDHEN, CDR2 SYDVKM. Here the CDR3 reads CASTRQGYSNQPQHF. DNA for the CDR3: TGTGCCAGCACCCGTCAGGGTTATAGCAATCAGCCCCAGCATTTT. The full variable domain, in which reference TRBV28 and TRBJ1-5 provide the parts outside the CDR3, is DVKVTQSSRYLVKRTGEKVFLECVQDMDHENMFWYRQDPGLGLRLIYFSYDVKMKEKGDIPEGYSVSREKKERFSLILESASTNQTSMYLCASTRQGYSNQPQHFGDGTRLSIL.